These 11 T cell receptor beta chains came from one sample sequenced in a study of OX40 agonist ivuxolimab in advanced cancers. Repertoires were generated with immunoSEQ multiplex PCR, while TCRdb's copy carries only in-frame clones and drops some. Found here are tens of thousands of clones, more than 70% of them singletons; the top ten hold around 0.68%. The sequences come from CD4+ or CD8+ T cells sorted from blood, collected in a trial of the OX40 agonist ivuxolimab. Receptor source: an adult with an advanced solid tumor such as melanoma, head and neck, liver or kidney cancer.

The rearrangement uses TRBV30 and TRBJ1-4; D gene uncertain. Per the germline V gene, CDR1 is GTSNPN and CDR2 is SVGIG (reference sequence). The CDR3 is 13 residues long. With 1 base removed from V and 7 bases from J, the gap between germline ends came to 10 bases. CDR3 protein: CAWSANRGEKLFF. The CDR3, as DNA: TGTGCCTGGAGTGCTAATCGGGGTGAAAAACTGTTTTTT.

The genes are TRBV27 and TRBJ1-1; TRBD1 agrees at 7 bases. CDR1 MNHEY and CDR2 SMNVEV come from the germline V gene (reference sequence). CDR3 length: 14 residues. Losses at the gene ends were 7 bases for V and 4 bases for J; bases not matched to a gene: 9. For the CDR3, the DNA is TGTGCCAGCAATAGACAGGGCGGGGGCACTGAAGCTTTCTTT. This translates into CASNRQGGGTEAFF.

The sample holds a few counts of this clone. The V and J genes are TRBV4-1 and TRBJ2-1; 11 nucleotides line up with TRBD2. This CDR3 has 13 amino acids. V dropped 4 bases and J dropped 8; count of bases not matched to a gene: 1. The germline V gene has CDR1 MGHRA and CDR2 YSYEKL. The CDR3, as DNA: TGCGCCAGCAGCCGACTAGCGGGGCATGAGCAGTTCTTC. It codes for CASSRLAGHEQFF.

The CDR3 DNA reads TGTGCCAGCAGCCAATTGACAGGCCCCTACGAGCAGTACTTC. This sequence encodes CASSQLTGPYEQYF. The rearrangement joins TRBV11-3 to TRBJ2-7, with a weak D call TRBD1 (6 bases). The length of the CDR3 is 14 residues. Germline CDR1 reads SGHNT; CDR2 reads YENEEA. Trimming pared 5 bases from V and 2 bases from J, leaving 13 bases between.

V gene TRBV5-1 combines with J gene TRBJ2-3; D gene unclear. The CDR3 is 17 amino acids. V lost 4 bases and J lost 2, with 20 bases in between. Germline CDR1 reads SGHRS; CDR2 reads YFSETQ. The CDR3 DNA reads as TGCGCCAGCAGCCTGGCCCAATTGCTCCTAAACACAGATACGCAGTATTTT. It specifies CASSLAQLLLNTDTQYF.

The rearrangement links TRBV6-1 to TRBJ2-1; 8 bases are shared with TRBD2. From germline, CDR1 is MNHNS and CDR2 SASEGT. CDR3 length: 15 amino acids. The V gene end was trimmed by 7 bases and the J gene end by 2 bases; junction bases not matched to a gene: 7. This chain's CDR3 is CASMATSATYNEQFF. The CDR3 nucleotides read TGTGCCAGCATGGCGACTAGCGCCACCTACAATGAGCAGTTCTTC.

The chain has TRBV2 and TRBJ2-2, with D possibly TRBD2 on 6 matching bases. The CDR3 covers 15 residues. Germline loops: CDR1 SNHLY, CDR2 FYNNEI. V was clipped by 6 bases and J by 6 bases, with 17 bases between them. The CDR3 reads CASRGVAGRAGELFF. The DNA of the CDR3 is TGTGCCAGCAGAGGGGTGGCCGGGAGAGCCGGGGAGCTGTTTTTT.

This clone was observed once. CDR3 sequence (DNA): TGTGCCAGCAGTTACTTCCGGGGGGGCGAGCAGTACTTC. This gives the protein CASSYFRGGEQYF. The chain links TRBV6-5 to TRBJ2-7, with 8 bases lining up with TRBD2. Germline V lookup: CDR1 MNHEY, CDR2 SVGAGI. The CDR3 is made up of 13 amino acids. V lost 1 base, J lost 6 bases, and 2 bases stayed unmatched.

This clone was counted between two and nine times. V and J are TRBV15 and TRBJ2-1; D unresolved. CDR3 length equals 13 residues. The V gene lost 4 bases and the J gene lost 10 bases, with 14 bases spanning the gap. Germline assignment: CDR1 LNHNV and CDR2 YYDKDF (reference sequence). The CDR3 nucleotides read TGTGCCACCAGCATGTCGGAATGGCTCGAGCAGTTCTTC. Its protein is CATSMSEWLEQFF. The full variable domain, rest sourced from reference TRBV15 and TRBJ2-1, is DAMVIQNPRYQVTQFGKPVTLSCSQTLNHNVMYWYQQKSSQAPKLLFHYYDKDFNNEADTPDNFQSRRPNTSFCFLDIRSPGLGDTAMYLCATSMSEWLEQFFGPGTRLTVL.

The CDR3 DNA sequence: TGTGCCAGCAGTTACGACACCTCCTACAATGAGCAGTTCTTC. Amino acids: CASSYDTSYNEQFF. The chain combines TRBV6-5 with TRBJ2-1; unclear D gene. CDR1 is MNHEY and CDR2 is SVGAGI in the germline V gene. Trimming took 2 bases from V and 0 from J, leaving 5 bases between them. CDR3 length equals 14 residues.

The CDR3 bases are TGTGCCTGGAGTGGGCCTAATTACGAGCAGTACTTC. This sequence encodes CAWSGPNYEQYF. The chain recombines TRBV30 with TRBJ2-7; D is undetermined. The V end lost 1 base, the J end lost 4 bases, and 8 bases lay between the germline ends. The germline gives CDR1 GTSNPN, CDR2 SVGIG (reference sequence). CDR3 length: 12 amino acids.